The next 20 T cell receptor beta chains were all read from a single sample in a study of control samples from healthy donors and cancer patients. This table comes from immunoSEQ multiplex PCR, and its TCRdb copy is limited to in-frame clones, with some not included. Here the sample spans around 41,000 clones, around four fifths being singletons. The sequenced sample was PBMCs. These receptors came from a woman in her fifties or sixties with lung cancer.

This sequence joins TRBV7-9 and TRBJ2-7; 7 bases match TRBD1. Germline CDR1 and CDR2: SEHNR and FQNEAQ (reference sequence). The V gene end was trimmed by 6 bases and the J gene end by 1 base; junction bases not matched to a gene: 6. This CDR3 is built from 14 residues. In nucleotides, the CDR3 is TGTGCCAGCAGGAGTGGACAGGAGTCCTACGAGCAGTACTTC. Its translation is CASRSGQESYEQYF.

This clone was found a few times. This sequence joins TRBV11-2 and TRBJ2-1, with D perhaps being TRBD1 or TRBD2 (6 bases each). V was pared by 3 bases and J by 7 bases, with 13 bases between. The V gene's germline CDR1 is SGHAT and CDR2 FQNNGV. This CDR3 is built from 14 residues. The CDR3 DNA reads as TGTGCCAGCAGCTTTAACACGGGGGCGAATGAGCAGTTCTTC. Translating gives CASSFNTGANEQFF.

Regarding this clone: The germline gene is not matched at one end of the junction; a read error may be the cause. CDR3 nucleotide sequence: TGCGCCAGCAGCTTGGAGTCTAGCGGGGGGGCTATCTTC. This gives the protein CASSLESSGGAIF. The gene calls are TRBV5-1 and TRBJ2-1, with 12 positions matching TRBD2. The CDR3 is 13 residues long. Per germline, CDR1 SGHRS and CDR2 YFSETQ.

The chain recombines TRBV19 with TRBJ2-1; 7 positions agree with TRBD2. Looked up from germline, CDR1 is LNHDA and CDR2 is SQIVND (reference sequence). Unmatched junction bases numbered 16, after V lost 5 bases and J lost 6 bases. The CDR3 consists of 17 residues. The CDR3 loop reads CASSAPSGGGGGNEQFF. CDR3 bases: TGTGCCAGTAGTGCCCCAAGCGGCGGGGGTGGGGGCAATGAGCAGTTCTTC.

This clone came up a few times. The V call is TRBV9, the J call TRBJ2-3; a weak D match, TRBD2 (5 bases). V lost 3 bases to trimming and J lost 0 bases, with 14 bases between them. The CDR3 runs to 16 residues. In germline, CDR1 is SGDLS, CDR2 YYNGEE. The CDR3 sequence is CASSGYSSGSTDTQYF. CDR3 DNA sequence: TGTGCCAGCAGCGGCTACTCAAGCGGAAGCACAGATACGCAGTATTTT.

V is TRBV3-1 (or the pseudogene TRBV3-2) and J is TRBJ1-6, with TRBD1 identical over 7 bases. The V gene end was trimmed by 1 base and the J gene end by 7 bases; junction bases not matched to a gene: 7. The CDR3 has 16 residues. CDR1 is LGHDT, CDR2 YNNKEL, per germline (reference sequence). The CDR3 loop reads CASSQGGGEPNSPLHF. The CDR3 DNA reads TGTGCCAGCAGCCAAGGAGGGGGCGAACCGAATTCACCCCTCCACTTT.

This clone was recorded a few times. This rearrangement joins TRBV10-3 to TRBJ2-7; D may correspond to TRBD1 or TRBD2 (5 bases each). The CDR3 length is 16 residues. V lost 2 bases and J 1 base, leaving 15 bases between the germline ends. The germline gives CDR1 ENHRY, CDR2 SYGVKD. CDR3 protein: CAISEGPAEGSYEQYF. As DNA, the CDR3 is TGTGCCATCAGTGAGGGACCAGCCGAGGGGTCCTACGAGCAGTACTTC.

This clone showed up just once. The chain employs TRBV4-2 and TRBJ2-1; maybe TRBD2 (5 bases). Germline loops: CDR1 LGHNA, CDR2 YNFKEQ. The CDR3 extends over 16 amino acids. Trimming took off 0 bases at V and 5 bases at J, with 14 bases between the two ends. In nucleotides, the CDR3 is TGTGCCAGCAGCCAAGATCGGCTAGCACCGAACAATGAGCAGTTCTTC. This gives the protein CASSQDRLAPNNEQFF.

The V and J genes are TRBV21-1 and TRBJ1-1; TRBD1, the table's D call, lacks a check against the DNA. TRBV21-1 is classified as a pseudogene. The CDR3 runs to 12 residues. The CDR3 nucleotides read TGTGCCAGCAGCAGCCCCGACAGGGAAGCTTTCTTT. Translating gives CASSSPDREAFF.

This rearrangement joins TRBV6-5 to TRBJ1-4; TRBD1 agrees at 11 bases. CDR1 and CDR2 from the germline V gene are MNHEY and SVGAGI. V lost 6 bases and J lost 4; bases outside the gene matches: 4. The CDR3 loop spans 15 amino acids. Here the CDR3 DNA reads TGTGCCAGCAGATCGGGACAGGGGGTTAATGAAAAACTGTTTTTT. Translating gives CASRSGQGVNEKLFF.

V gene TRBV15 combines with J gene TRBJ1-2; 8 nucleotides agree with TRBD1. Germline CDR1 reads LNHNV; CDR2 reads YYDKDF (reference sequence). This CDR3 spans 13 amino acids. V dropped 3 bases and J dropped 7; count of bases not matched to a gene: 4. For the CDR3, the DNA is TGTGCCACCAGCAGCAGGACAGGGTTTGGCTACACCTTC. This gives the protein CATSSRTGFGYTF. Looking up the rest from reference TRBV15 and TRBJ1-2 gives the full variable domain: DAMVIQNPRYQVTQFGKPVTLSCSQTLNHNVMYWYQQKSSQAPKLLFHYYDKDFNNEADTPDNFQSRRPNTSFCFLDIRSPGLGDTAMYLCATSSRTGFGYTFGSGTRLTVV.

V is TRBV10-3 and J is TRBJ1-2; D is uncertain. The CDR3 loop spans 13 amino acids. Trimming stripped 9 bases from V and 5 bases from J, with 16 bases between. Germline assignment: CDR1 ENHRY and CDR2 SYGVKD. In nucleotides, the CDR3 is TGTGCCATTCAGGCGGTGTCGACATATGGCTACACCTTC. Protein: CAIQAVSTYGYTF.

This chain uses TRBV6-5 with TRBJ1-1; TRBD1 is a possible D gene (6 bases). Trimming removed 5 bases at V and 3 bases at J, with 13 bases between. This CDR3 is built from 14 residues. Germline loops: CDR1 MNHEY, CDR2 SVGAGI. DNA for the CDR3: TGTGCCAGCAGTCAGGGGAGAGGGGACACTGAAGCTTTCTTT. It yields the protein CASSQGRGDTEAFF.

By share, this clone counts as medium-sized (0.01 to 0.1%). The chain couples TRBV6-1 to TRBJ1-2; possible D gene TRBD1, 6 bases. CDR1 is MNHNS, CDR2 SASEGT, per germline. V was cut by 3 bases and J by 0 bases, with 11 bases left in between. The CDR3 consists of 15 residues. Here the CDR3 DNA reads TGTGCCAGCAGTGAGACAGGCGCTACTAACTATGGCTACACCTTC. This encodes CASSETGATNYGYTF.

V usage is TRBV6-5 and J usage is TRBJ2-3; 12 nucleotides match TRBD2. This CDR3 has 14 residues. V gave up 4 bases and J gave up 7 bases; unmatched junction bases: 3. CDR1 and CDR2 (germline): MNHEY, SVGAGI. The CDR3 DNA reads as TGTGCCAGCAGTTTACTAGCGGGGGGAAATACGCAGTATTTT. It is translated as CASSLLAGGNTQYF.

The chain links TRBV19 to TRBJ2-5, with 8 bases lining up with TRBD1. CDR1 and CDR2 (germline): LNHDA, SQIVND (reference sequence). The CDR3 is 13 amino acids. The junction had 4 bases not matched to a gene; V was cut back by 5 bases and J by 5 bases. The CDR3 sequence is CASSFNRGETQYF. In DNA form, the CDR3 reads TGTGCCAGTAGTTTTAACAGGGGGGAGACCCAGTACTTC.

The chain carries TRBV2 and TRBJ1-1; D not certain. CDR1 is SNHLY, CDR2 FYNNEI, per germline. Trimming stripped 6 bases from V and 8 bases from J, with 10 bases between. This CDR3 has 11 amino acids. The DNA for the CDR3 is TGTGCCAGCAGGGGGTTGGGGGAAGCTTTCTTT. Protein: CASRGLGEAFF.

The CDR3 sequence: CASSLVEGPPTDTQYF. CDR3 sequence (DNA): TGTGCCAGCAGCTTAGTGGAGGGCCCTCCCACAGATACGCAGTATTTT. The chain uses TRBV11-2 and TRBJ2-3; tentatively, D is TRBD2 (6 bases). The CDR3 runs to 16 residues. The V gene lost 1 base and the J gene lost 2 bases, with 13 bases spanning the gap. The germline CDR1 and CDR2 sequences are SGHAT and FQNNGV.

This clone is deemed medium-sized. This rearrangement joins TRBV7-2 to TRBJ2-1, with D tentatively TRBD1 (5 bases). This CDR3 contains 13 residues. V was pared by 7 bases and J by 4 bases, with 11 bases between. Germline lookup yields CDR1 SGHTA and CDR2 FQGNSA. CDR3 sequence reads: CASTLTEYNEQFF. As DNA, the CDR3 is TGTGCCAGCACCCTGACAGAATACAATGAGCAGTTCTTC. The complete variable domain, with remaining parts taken from reference TRBV7-2 and TRBJ2-1, reads GAGVSQSPSNKVTEKGKDVELRCDPISGHTALYWYRQSLGQGLEFLIYFQGNSAPDKSGLPSDRFSAERTGGSVSTLTIQRTQQEDSAVYLCASTLTEYNEQFFGPGTRLTVL.

The V and J genes are TRBV6-5 and TRBJ2-5; possibly TRBD1 or TRBD2 for D (5 bases each). The CDR3 extends over 15 amino acids. Germline lookup yields CDR1 MNHEY and CDR2 SVGAGI. V was pared by 4 bases and J by 2 bases, with 14 bases between. The CDR3 coding sequence is TGTGCCAGCAGTTCTTATGGGACGGCTCAAGAGACCCAGTACTTC. It translates to CASSSYGTAQETQYF.